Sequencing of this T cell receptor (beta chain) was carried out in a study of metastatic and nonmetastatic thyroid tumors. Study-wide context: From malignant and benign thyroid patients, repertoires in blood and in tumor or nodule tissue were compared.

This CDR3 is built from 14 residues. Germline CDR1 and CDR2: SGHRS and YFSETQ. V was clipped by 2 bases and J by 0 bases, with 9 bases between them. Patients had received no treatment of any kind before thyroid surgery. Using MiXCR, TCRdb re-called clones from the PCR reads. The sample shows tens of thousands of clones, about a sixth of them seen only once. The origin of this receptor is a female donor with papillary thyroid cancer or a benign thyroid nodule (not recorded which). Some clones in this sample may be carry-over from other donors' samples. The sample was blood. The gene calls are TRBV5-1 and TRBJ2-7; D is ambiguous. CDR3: CASSLTGSSYEQYF. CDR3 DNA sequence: TGCGCCAGCAGCTTAACGGGCTCCTCCTACGAGCAGTACTTC.